The clone carrying this TCR beta chain was detected a few times. What it binds is not known. This CDR3 contains 12 residues. The V gene lost 1 base and the J gene lost 14 bases, with 9 bases spanning the gap. The germline V gene has CDR1 LGHNA and CDR2 YSLEER. For pre-culture CD4+ samples, the target was approximately 220,000 T cell genomes. Profiled with immunoSEQ multiplex PCR; TCRdb holds only in-frame clones, not every one. Among 55,000 to 80,000 clones listed, roughly 77% were seen once. This sample stems from a study of T cell repertoires and HLA-DP antigens. Study-level results: No separate analysis of naive versus memory CD4+ cells was done. Responder cells were total CD4+ cells with a HeLa antigen-presenting system.

Sequencing used CD4+ T cells from PBMCs. The J gene is TRBJ1-6, the V gene TRBV4-3; D gene unclear. This clonotype originated in a man aged 60 to 69 in good health and CMV-seronegative. CDR3 loop: CASSQGSGTLHF. In DNA form, the CDR3 reads TGCGCCAGCAGCCAAGGGTCGGGAACCCTCCACTTT.